This record concerns one T cell receptor (beta chain) sequence. Its target is not known. Preparation of the TCRbeta library was carried out with unique molecular identifiers. Via MiXCR, TCRdb re-called the PCR reads, giving one row per CDR3 protein. The sample yields around 580,000 distinct CDR3 sequences, 20% to 30% seen once. This entry is derived from a study of T-cell reconstitution after alpha-beta-depleted transplantation in children. Study-level results: T cells produced anew were the main source of T-cell counts and diversity one year after transplant. Reported findings indicate that, about two months after transplant, alpha-beta T cells came from several hundred expanded clones, which were derived from non-depleted graft cells.

The sequencing here drew on PBMCs, taken before TCRalphabeta/CD19-depleted stem cell transplant. This TCR was recovered from a boy in the first two years of life with Wiskott-Aldrich syndrome, due to receive a stem cell transplant.

The CDR3 coding sequence is TGCAGTGCTAGGGGCTCAATAGCGGGGGTCTACAATGAGCAGTTCTTC. Translating it yields CSARGSIAGVYNEQFF. The V call is TRBV20-1, the J call TRBJ2-1; TRBD2 matches at 9 bases. The CDR3 spans 16 residues. Germline V gene lookup returns CDR1 DFQATT and CDR2 SNEGSKA (reference sequence). J was trimmed by 3 bases and V by 3 bases; bases with no gene match: 9.